This T cell receptor beta chain was sequenced for a study of T cell repertoires in cytomegalovirus infection. Study summary: Public TCR beta signatures provided an indication of both CMV infection and a matching HLA type.

The germline V and J ends were trimmed by 2 bases and 3 bases, with 8 bases remaining between them. The V gene's germline CDR1 is MNHEY and CDR2 SVGEGT. The CDR3 loop spans 14 amino acids. MiXCR, run by TCRdb on the reads, gives a single entry per CDR3 protein. This table holds about 200,000 distinct CDR3 sequences, about a tenth found once. The table lists this clonotype with many counts. Sequencing was carried out using PBMCs. The TCR comes from a human donor in good health (CMV status not recorded). Some clones in this sample may be carry-over from other donors' samples. The chain employs TRBV6-2 or TRBV6-3 and TRBJ1-5; D remains unclear. The CDR3 sequence: CASSYQQFNQPQHF. The CDR3 nucleotides read TGTGCCAGCAGTTACCAACAGTTCAATCAGCCCCAGCATTTT.